Listed here are 2 T cell receptor beta chains from one sample, sequenced in a study of PD-L1 blockade in urothelial cancer. Time point noted: pretreatment peripheral blood. Profiled with immunoSEQ multiplex PCR; TCRdb holds only in-frame clones, not every one. The repertoire consists of roughly 120,000 clones, with around 84% occurring once and the leading ten covering about 2.9%. Specimen: PBMCs, collected around atezolizumab (anti-PD-L1) treatment. The receptors were gathered from a man in his fifties with urothelial cancer.

This chain connects TRBV2 to TRBJ2-5; TRBD2 matches at 7 bases. The V and J ends lost 0 bases and 6 bases, in that order; junction bases with no gene match: 4. Looked up from germline, CDR1 is SNHLY and CDR2 is FYNNEI. There are 14 residues in the CDR3. The CDR3 region has the DNA TGTGCCAGCAGTGAAGCGGGAGGGCCGCAGACCCAGTACTTC. Protein: CASSEAGGPQTQYF. Using reference TRBV2 and TRBJ2-5 for the parts outside the CDR3, the full variable domain is EPEVTQTPSHQVTQMGQEVILRCVPISNHLYFYWYRQILGQKVEFLVSFYNNEISEKSEIFDDQFSVERPDGSNFTLKIRSTKLEDSAMYFCASSEAGGPQTQYFGPGTRLLVL.

In its sample, this clone was seen once. The J gene is TRBJ1-1, the V gene TRBV5-1, with 7 nucleotides matching TRBD1. The germline CDR1 and CDR2 sequences are SGHRS and YFSETQ. J was trimmed by 7 bases and V by 0 bases; bases with no gene match: 3. The CDR3 is made up of 13 amino acids. CDR3 DNA sequence: TGCGCCAGCAGCTTGGTAGGGGACAGTGAAGCTTTCTTT. This codes for CASSLVGDSEAFF.